These T cell receptor beta chains were read from a single sample in a study of blood T cell repertoires in COVID-19. Sequencing used immunoSEQ multiplex PCR; TCRdb keeps in-frame clones, though not all of them. The sample holds 8,400 or so clones, 91% seen once. The specimen was peripheral blood. The receptors here all came from a woman in her forties or fifties with active COVID-19. The CDR3 runs from the conserved cysteine through the conserved F or W. A D gene is named only where the DNA matches it firmly. The size of a clone is reported for some rows only, either as once, few or many, or as a class for expanded clones.

D gene	clone size	V gene	J gene	CDR3 protein	CDR3 DNA
NA	NA	TRBV4-2	TRBJ1-3	CASSQVTGNTIYF	TGTGCCAGCAGCCAAGTAACTGGAAACACCATATATTTT
TRBD1	once	TRBV30	TRBJ2-7	CAWEDRDYEQYF	TGTGCCTGGGAAGACAGGGATTACGAGCAGTACTTC
NA	NA	TRBV9	TRBJ2-2	CASSVVSQSGELFF	TGTGCCAGCAGCGTAGTAAGCCAATCCGGGGAGCTGTTTTTT
TRBD2	NA	TRBV5-1	TRBJ2-3	CASSEGLAGVDTQYF	TGCGCCAGCAGCGAGGGACTAGCGGGAGTAGATACGCAGTATTTT
NA	NA	TRBV5-4	TRBJ1-4	CASSLDRQANEKLFF	TGTGCCAGCAGCTTGGACAGGCAGGCTAATGAAAAACTGTTTTTT
TRBD1	NA	TRBV7-3	TRBJ2-5	CASSPGQGGIETQYF	TGTGCCAGCAGCCCCGGACAAGGGGGCATAGAGACCCAGTACTTC
NA	NA	TRBV7-9	TRBJ2-7	CASSPRGAGDEQYF	TGTGCCAGCAGCCCCCGGGGGGCGGGAGACGAGCAGTACTTC
TRBD1	NA	TRBV11-2	TRBJ2-3	CATTGSTDTQYF	TGTGCCACGACAGGGAGCACAGATACGCAGTATTTT
NA	NA	TRBV7-9	TRBJ1-4	CASASSGTNEKLFF	TGTGCCAGCGCATCCTCGGGGACTAATGAAAAACTGTTTTTT
NA	NA	TRBV25-1	TRBJ2-2	CASNQGTGELFF	TGTGCCAGCAACCAGGGGACCGGGGAGCTGTTTTTT
NA	few	TRBV21-1	TRBJ2-7	CASTRQGTTPYEQYF	TGTGCCAGCACTAGACAGGGGACGACCCCCTACGAGCAGTACTTC
NA	NA	TRBV5-6	TRBJ1-3	CASSLGSLTGGNTIYF	TGTGCCAGCAGCTTGGGGAGCCTTACAGGAGGAAACACCATATATTTT
TRBD1	NA	TRBV19	TRBJ2-2	CATRTGGGTGELFF	TGTGCCACAAGGACAGGGGGAGGCACCGGGGAGCTGTTTTTT
TRBD2	NA	TRBV6-6	TRBJ2-2	CASSLGLAGIAGELFF	TGTGCCAGCAGTTTGGGACTAGCGGGAATCGCCGGGGAGCTGTTTTTT
NA	NA	TRBV28	TRBJ1-1	CASTNRENTEAFF	TGTGCCAGCACGAACAGGGAGAACACTGAAGCTTTCTTT
TRBD2	once	TRBV7-2	TRBJ2-5	CASSSGLARETQYF	TGTGCCAGCAGCTCGGGACTAGCGAGGGAGACCCAGTACTTC
TRBD1	NA	TRBV28	TRBJ1-2	CASDGGQGAYGYTF	TGTGCCAGCGACGGAGGACAGGGGGCCTATGGCTACACCTTC
TRBD2	few	TRBV27	TRBJ2-5	CASQRRLAGGETQYF	TGTGCCAGCCAAAGGCGACTAGCGGGAGGAGAGACCCAGTACTTC
NA	NA	TRBV4-1	TRBJ1-2	CASSQESTGYGYTF	TGCGCCAGCAGCCAGGAATCCACAGGGTATGGCTACACCTTC
NA	NA	TRBV6-1	TRBJ1-6	CASSEGLPRNSPLHF	TGTGCCAGCAGTGAGGGGCTTCCTAGGAATTCACCCCTCCACTTT
NA	NA	TRBV7-7	TRBJ2-5	CASSQGGAGETQYF	TGTGCCAGCAGCCAAGGGGGGGCTGGGGAGACCCAGTACTTC
TRBD2	NA	TRBV28	TRBJ2-3	CASSKGLITDTQYF	TGTGCCAGCAGCAAGGGACTAATCACAGATACGCAGTATTTT
NA	NA	TRBV2	TRBJ2-7	CASTRTFSYEQYF	TGTGCCAGCACTAGGACATTTTCCTACGAGCAGTACTTC
NA	NA	TRBV28	TRBJ1-1	CASSIKRGAFF	TGTGCCAGCAGTATAAAGAGAGGAGCTTTCTTT